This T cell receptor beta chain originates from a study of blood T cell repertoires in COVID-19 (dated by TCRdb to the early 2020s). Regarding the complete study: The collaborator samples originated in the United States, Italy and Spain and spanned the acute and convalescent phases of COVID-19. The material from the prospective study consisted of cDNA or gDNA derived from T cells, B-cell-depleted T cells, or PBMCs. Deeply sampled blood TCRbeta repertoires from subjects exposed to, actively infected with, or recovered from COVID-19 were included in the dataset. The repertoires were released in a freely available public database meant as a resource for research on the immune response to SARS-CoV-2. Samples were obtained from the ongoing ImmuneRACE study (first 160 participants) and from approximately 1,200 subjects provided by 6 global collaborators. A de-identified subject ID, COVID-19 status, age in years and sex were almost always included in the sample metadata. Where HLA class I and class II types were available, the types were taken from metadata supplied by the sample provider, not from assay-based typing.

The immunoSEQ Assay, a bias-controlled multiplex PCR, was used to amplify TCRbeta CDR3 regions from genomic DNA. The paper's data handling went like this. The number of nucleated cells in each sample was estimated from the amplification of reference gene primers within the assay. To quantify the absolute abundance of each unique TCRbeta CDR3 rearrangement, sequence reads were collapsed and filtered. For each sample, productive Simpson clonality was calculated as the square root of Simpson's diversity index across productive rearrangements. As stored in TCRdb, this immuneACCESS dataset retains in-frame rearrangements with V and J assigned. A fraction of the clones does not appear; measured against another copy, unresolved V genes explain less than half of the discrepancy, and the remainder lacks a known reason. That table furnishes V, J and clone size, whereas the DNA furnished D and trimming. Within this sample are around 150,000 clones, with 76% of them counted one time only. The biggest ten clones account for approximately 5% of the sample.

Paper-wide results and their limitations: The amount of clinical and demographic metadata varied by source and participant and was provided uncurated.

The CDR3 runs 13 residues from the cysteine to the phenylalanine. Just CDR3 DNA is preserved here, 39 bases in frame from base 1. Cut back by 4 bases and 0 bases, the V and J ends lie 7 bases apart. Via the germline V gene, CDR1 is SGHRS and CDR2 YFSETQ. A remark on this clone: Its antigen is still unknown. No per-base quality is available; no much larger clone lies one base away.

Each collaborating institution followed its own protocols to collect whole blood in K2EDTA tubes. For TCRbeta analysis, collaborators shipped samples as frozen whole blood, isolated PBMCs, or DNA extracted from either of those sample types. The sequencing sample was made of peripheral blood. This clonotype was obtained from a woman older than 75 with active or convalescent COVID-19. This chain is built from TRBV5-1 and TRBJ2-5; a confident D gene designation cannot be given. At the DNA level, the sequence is TGCGCCAGCAGCCCCCAGTACCAAGAGACCCAGTACTTC. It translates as CASSPQYQETQYF.